These 18 T cell receptor beta chains came from one sample sequenced in a study of identical twins. Each CDR3 protein gets one entry after TCRdb re-called the 5' RACE reads with MiXCR. The table lists about 520,000 distinct CDR3 sequences, approximately 22% of them singletons. This sample was shared with a second study, whose subject was T cells expressing NK-cell markers.

The sequencing sample was made of CD4+ T cells sorted from blood. All receptors derive from a woman aged 18-30 years in good health.

This clonotype was detected a few times. This rearrangement joins TRBV10-3 to TRBJ1-2; possibly TRBD1 for D (5 bases). Germline V gene lookup returns CDR1 ENHRY and CDR2 SYGVKD. The V gene lost 0 bases and the J gene lost 1 base, with 15 bases spanning the gap. This CDR3 contains 17 residues. The CDR3 loop is CAISESILRDLNYGYTF. DNA for the CDR3: TGTGCCATCAGTGAGTCGATCTTAAGGGACCTTAACTATGGCTACACCTTC.

This clonotype was observed a single time. This chain uses TRBV5-1 with TRBJ2-1; maybe TRBD1 (5 bases). Germline CDR1 is SGHRS and CDR2 is YFSETQ. The CDR3 length is 15 residues. V lost 0 bases and J lost 7, with 14 bases in between. The DNA for the CDR3 is TGCGCCAGCAGCTTGGAGTGGGGCGTGGGAAATGAGCAGTTCTTC. Amino acid sequence: CASSLEWGVGNEQFF. Looking up the rest from reference TRBV5-1 and TRBJ2-1 gives the full variable domain: KAGVTQTPRYLIKTRGQQVTLSCSPISGHRSVSWYQQTPGQGLQFLFEYFSETQRNKGNFPGRFSGRQFSNSRSEMNVSTLELGDSALYLCASSLEWGVGNEQFFGPGTRLTVL.

The gene calls are TRBV20-1 and TRBJ2-1, with D perhaps assigned TRBD1 or TRBD2 (5 bases each). V was pared by 6 bases and J by 8 bases, with 17 bases between. Germline-derived CDR1 and CDR2 are DFQATT and SNEGSKA (reference sequence). The CDR3 is 13 residues long. CDR3 in DNA: TGCAGTGCCCTCGCTAGGGTGGGGGATGAGCAGTTCTTC. The encoded protein is CSALARVGDEQFF.

The count of this clonotype is one. The rearrangement uses TRBV5-1 and TRBJ2-1; D remains ambiguous. V lost 3 bases, J lost 9 bases, and 16 bases lay in between. The CDR3 consists of 14 residues. CDR1 is SGHRS, CDR2 YFSETQ, per germline. CDR3 sequence reads: CASSSTYRPGEQFF. The CDR3, as DNA: TGCGCCAGCAGCTCTACCTACCGGCCGGGTGAGCAGTTCTTC.

Remarks on this clonotype: A read error may account for a junction end that differs from germline. The chain combines TRBV12-3 or TRBV12-4 with TRBJ2-3; TRBD2 aligns across 9 bases. The length of the CDR3 is 18 residues. The DNA for the CDR3 is TGTGCCTGCAGTTTAGCGCAGTCGGCGGGGGGGAGCACAGATACGCAGTATTTT. This sequence encodes CACSLAQSAGGSTDTQYF.

This clonotype was recorded a few times. The genes are TRBV7-2 and TRBJ2-1; 8 bases are shared with TRBD2. V lost 5 bases to trimming and J lost 1 base; unmatched junction nucleotides: 10. CDR1 is SGHTA and CDR2 is FQGNSA in the germline V gene. There are 17 residues in the CDR3. In DNA form, the CDR3 reads TGTGCCAGCAGCACTTATCCGGGACTAGGGTCCTACAATGAGCAGTTCTTC. Translated: CASSTYPGLGSYNEQFF.

There are a few counts of this clonotype. J is TRBJ2-4 and V is TRBV29-1, with D possibly TRBD1 on 7 matching bases. V was cut by 6 bases and J by 0 bases, with 21 bases left in between. Germline CDR1 is SQVTM and CDR2 is ANQGSEA. The CDR3 sequence is 17 residues long. The CDR3 region has the DNA TGCAGCGTCGCCCCCGACAGGGACTCTATAGCCAAAAACATTCAGTACTTC. Encoded protein: CSVAPDRDSIAKNIQYF.

This clonotype came up a few times. The chain recombines TRBV20-1 with TRBJ2-2; 8 nucleotides agree with TRBD2. Losses at the gene ends were 6 bases for V and 4 bases for J; bases not matched to a gene: 10. The CDR3 extends over 15 amino acids. Per germline, CDR1 DFQATT and CDR2 SNEGSKA (reference sequence). DNA for the CDR3: TGCAGTGCACGGTGGCTAGCGGGTACCACCGGGGAGCTGTTTTTT. Translation: CSARWLAGTTGELFF.

The chain has TRBV29-1 and TRBJ2-7; TRBD1 agrees at 9 bases. Germline CDR1 reads SQVTM; CDR2 reads ANQGSEA. The J segment lost 5 bases and the V segment lost 3 bases, leaving 11 bases of the junction unmatched. The CDR3 contains 15 residues. The CDR3 sequence: CSVEKVYRGRNEQYF. The CDR3 coding sequence is TGCAGCGTTGAGAAAGTCTACAGGGGGCGAAACGAGCAGTACTTC.

The DNA of the CDR3 is TGTGCCACCAGCAGACAGCGGACAGGGGTCCCCTACGAGCAGTACTTC. It yields the protein CATSRQRTGVPYEQYF. The chain couples TRBV15 to TRBJ2-7, with 9 nucleotides matching TRBD1. This CDR3 region has 16 residues. Germline V gives CDR1 LNHNV, CDR2 YYDKDF (reference sequence). V lost 2 bases, J lost 2 bases, and 7 bases stayed unmatched.

The chain carries TRBV2 and TRBJ2-2; D gene uncertain. Germline lookup yields CDR1 SNHLY and CDR2 FYNNEI. The CDR3 is 13 residues long. V lost 8 bases and J lost 3, with 10 bases in between. CDR3 residues: CASGTSYTGELFF. The CDR3 DNA is TGTGCCAGCGGTACGAGTTACACCGGGGAGCTGTTTTTT.

This clonotype was picked up many times. The chain combines TRBV10-3 with TRBJ1-1, with a tentative D call TRBD1 (6 bases). Deletions cut 4 bases from V and 5 bases from J, with 14 bases between. The germline V gene encodes CDR1 ENHRY and CDR2 SYGVKD. The CDR3 totals 14 residues. In DNA form, the CDR3 reads TGTGCCATCAGTGCCGCCAGGGGAGCAACTGAAGCTTTCTTT. Protein product: CAISAARGATEAFF.

The CDR3 nucleotides are TGCAGCGTTGTCCCGAGGGGGCCCACTGAAGCTTTCTTT. This encodes CSVVPRGPTEAFF. The chain uses TRBV29-1 and TRBJ1-1; 7 nucleotides match TRBD1. The ends lost 4 bases at V and 4 bases at J; junction bases unmatched: 6. This CDR3 comprises 13 residues. From germline, CDR1 is SQVTM and CDR2 ANQGSEA. Variable domain in full (rest from reference TRBV29-1 and TRBJ1-1): SAVISQKPSRDICQRGTSLTIQCQVDSQVTMMFWYRQQPGQSLTLIATANQGSEATYESGFVIDKFPISRPNLTFSTLTVSNMSPEDSSIYLCSVVPRGPTEAFFGQGTRLTVV.

The sample holds a few counts of this clonotype. The gene calls are TRBV20-1 and TRBJ2-1; unclear D gene. Per germline, CDR1 DFQATT and CDR2 SNEGSKA (reference sequence). The CDR3 covers 12 residues. V was cut by 3 bases and J by 7 bases, with 10 bases left in between. CDR3 nucleotide sequence: TGCAGTGCTAGCATAGCAGTGAATGAGCAGTTCTTC. Its translation: CSASIAVNEQFF.

This chain connects TRBV27 to TRBJ1-2; unclear D gene. The germline CDR1 and CDR2 sequences are MNHEY and SMNVEV (reference sequence). V lost 2 bases to trimming and J lost 8 bases, with 12 bases between them. CDR3 length equals 13 residues. CDR3 bases: TGTGCCAGCAGTTTAGTGCCCTTGTCGGGCTACACCTTC. Its translation: CASSLVPLSGYTF.

The CDR3 here is CASNKPWRGGTLYNEQFF. In DNA form, the CDR3 reads TGTGCCAGCAACAAACCCTGGCGGGGGGGCACGTTGTACAATGAGCAGTTCTTC. This rearrangement joins TRBV13 to TRBJ2-1; 9 bases match TRBD2. Germline trimming cut 7 bases from V and 4 bases from J; bases unmatched to any gene: 17. The CDR3 sequence is 18 residues long. Germline values: CDR1 PRHDT, CDR2 FYEKMQ (reference sequence).

The CDR3 loop reads CASSPPPGIYEQYF. Here the CDR3 DNA reads TGTGCCAGCTCACCACCCCCAGGGATCTACGAGCAGTACTTC. J is TRBJ2-7 and V is TRBV18, with TRBD1 as a possible D gene (5 bases). Trimming took 0 bases from V and 3 from J, leaving 9 bases between them. The CDR3 covers 14 residues. The germline gives CDR1 KGHSH, CDR2 LQKENI.

The chain carries TRBV2 and TRBJ2-7, with D hard to call. V shed 2 bases and J shed 4 bases, with 12 bases lying between them. This CDR3 spans 14 amino acids. Germline assignment: CDR1 SNHLY and CDR2 FYNNEI. CDR3 sequence reads: CASSEQGAFYEQYF. DNA of the CDR3: TGTGCCAGCAGTGAACAAGGAGCCTTTTACGAGCAGTACTTC.